This TCR beta chain was observed in a study of long-term antiretroviral therapy in people with HIV. Overall study findings and caveats: Repertoires from HIV showed CDR3 length ranges narrower than those of controls. Data on ART adherence, viral resistance or therapy changes were unavailable.

With regard to this clone: The antigen remains unidentified.

Survey-level resolution applied to immunoSEQ assay v3.0. Only in-frame clones appear in the TCRdb table, and some are missing; sequencing was by immunoSEQ multiplex PCR. The table lists tens of thousands of clones, more than 80% of them singletons. Germline loops: CDR1 MNHEY, CDR2 SMNVEV (reference sequence). The CDR3 contains 14 residues. The ends lost 6 bases at V and 0 bases at J; junction bases unmatched: 4. The rearrangement uses TRBV27 and TRBJ1-1, with 7 positions matching TRBD1. Specimen: unsorted PBMCs, collected roughly 5.7 years after starting antiretroviral therapy. The sequence was obtained from a man in his thirties or forties with HIV. The CDR3 region is CASSPGQLNTEAFF. CDR3 DNA sequence: TGTGCCAGCAGCCCGGGACAGCTGAACACTGAAGCTTTCTTT.